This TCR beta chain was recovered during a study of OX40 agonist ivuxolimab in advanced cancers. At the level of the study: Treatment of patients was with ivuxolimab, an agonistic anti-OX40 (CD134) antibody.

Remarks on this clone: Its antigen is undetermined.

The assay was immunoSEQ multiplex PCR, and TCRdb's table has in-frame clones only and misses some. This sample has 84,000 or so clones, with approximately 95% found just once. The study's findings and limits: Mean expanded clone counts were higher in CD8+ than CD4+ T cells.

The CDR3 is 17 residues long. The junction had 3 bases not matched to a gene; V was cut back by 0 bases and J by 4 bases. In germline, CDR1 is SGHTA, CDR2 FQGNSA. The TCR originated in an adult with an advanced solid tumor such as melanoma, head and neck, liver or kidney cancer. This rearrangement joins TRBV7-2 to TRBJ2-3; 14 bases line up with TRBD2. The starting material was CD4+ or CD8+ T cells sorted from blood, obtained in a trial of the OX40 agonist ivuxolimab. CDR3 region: CASSLAKGLAGADTQYF. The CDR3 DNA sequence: TGTGCCAGCAGCTTAGCGAAGGGACTAGCGGGAGCAGATACGCAGTATTTT.